This record covers a single T cell receptor beta chain. Here immunoSEQ multiplex PCR was the method, and the copy in TCRdb shows in-frame clones only, minus some. Among 12,000 to 15,000 clones, around 75% were seen once, and the ten largest hold around 7.2%. The length of the CDR3 is 15 residues. V was cut by 1 base and J by 5 bases, with 14 bases left in between. Germline CDR1 SEHNR, CDR2 FQNEAQ (reference sequence). The data belong to a study of tumour-infiltrating T cells in Burkitt lymphoma. The overall study: Survival, overall and progression-free, tracked with productive clonality.

The chain couples TRBV7-9 to TRBJ2-5, with D hard to call. Input material: tumor tissue. The TCR comes from a human donor with diffuse large B-cell lymphoma. CDR3 sequence: CASSLETGWYETQYF. For the CDR3, the DNA is TGTGCCAGCAGCTTAGAGACGGGTTGGTACGAGACCCAGTACTTC.